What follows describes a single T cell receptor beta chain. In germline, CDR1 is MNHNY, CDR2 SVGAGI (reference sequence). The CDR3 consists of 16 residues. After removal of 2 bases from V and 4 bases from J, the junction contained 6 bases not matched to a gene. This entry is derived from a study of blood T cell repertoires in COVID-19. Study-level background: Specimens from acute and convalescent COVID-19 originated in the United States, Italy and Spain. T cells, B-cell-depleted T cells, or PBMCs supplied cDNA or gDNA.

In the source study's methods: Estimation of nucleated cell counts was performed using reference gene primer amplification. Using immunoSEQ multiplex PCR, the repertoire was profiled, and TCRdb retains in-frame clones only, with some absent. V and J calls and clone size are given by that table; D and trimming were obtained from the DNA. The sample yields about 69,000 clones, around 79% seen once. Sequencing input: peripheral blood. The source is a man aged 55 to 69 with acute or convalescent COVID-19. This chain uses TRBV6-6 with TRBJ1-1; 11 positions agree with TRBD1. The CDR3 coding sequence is TGTGCCAGCAGTTACCCTCCCGGGACAGGGGGCACTGAAGCTTTCTTT. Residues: CASSYPPGTGGTEAFF.